These 13 T cell receptor beta chains share one sample of origin, sequenced in a study of CD8 T cells in ankylosing spondylitis (dated 2017 in TCRdb). Libraries were built with 5' RACE. Sequencer: Illumina HiSeq 2500. TCRdb trimmed the raw reads at Q25, called clones with MiXCR and kept productive beta chains. CDR3 protein duplicates are merged, each entry listing the most common genes and DNA. The sample table shows under 450,000 distinct CDR3 sequences, and 20% to 25% are seen once. The top ten constitute roughly 14% of the sample. Input material: blood, either unsorted or a sorted T cell fraction (not recorded which). The origin of the receptors is a male donor with ankylosing spondylitis or in good health (not recorded which).

This chain joins TRBV6-2 or TRBV6-3 and TRBJ1-5; D unresolved. Germline lookup yields CDR1 MNHEY and CDR2 SVGEGT. The CDR3 runs 13 residues. The ends were cut back, 10 bases at V and 0 bases at J, with 10 bases in the middle. The CDR3 here is CATRTDSNQPQHF. The CDR3 DNA is TGTGCCACCCGAACGGATAGCAATCAGCCCCAGCATTTT.

This clonotype was seen more than once but under ten times. This chain connects TRBV9 to TRBJ2-6, with unresolved D. V was pared by 3 bases and J by 0 bases, with 7 bases between. CDR1 and CDR2 from the germline V gene are SGDLS and YYNGEE. The CDR3 spans 15 residues. CDR3 in DNA: TGTGCCAGCAGCGCAACTTACTCTGGGGCCAACGTCCTGACTTTC. Encoded protein: CASSATYSGANVLTF. Complete variable domain (other parts from reference TRBV9 and TRBJ2-6): DSGVTQTPKHLITATGQRVTLRCSPRSGDLSVYWYQQSLDQGLQFLIQYYNGEERAKGNILERFSAQQFPDLHSELNLSSLELGDSALYFCASSATYSGANVLTFGAGSRLTVL.

This clonotype has more than one count but fewer than ten. This rearrangement joins TRBV25-1 to TRBJ2-6; 7 bases line up with TRBD1. CDR1 and CDR2 from the germline V gene are MGHDK and SYGVNS. V was clipped by 1 base and J by 0 bases; unmatched bases: 6. The CDR3 loop spans 18 amino acids. The CDR3, as DNA: TGTGCCAGCAGTGAATCTGGGACAGAGAGCTCTGGGGCCAACGTCCTGACTTTC. Amino acid sequence: CASSESGTESSGANVLTF.

The rearrangement links TRBV24-1 to TRBJ2-1; tentatively, D is TRBD1 (7 bases). Trimming cost V 0 bases and J 8 bases, with 16 bases left between them. The germline CDR1 and CDR2 sequences are KGHDR and SFDVKD. This CDR3 contains 16 residues. The CDR3 loop is CATSDLPGDRYHEQFF. The DNA for the CDR3 is TGTGCCACCAGTGATTTGCCGGGGGACAGATACCATGAGCAGTTCTTC.

The rearrangement links TRBV5-1 to TRBJ2-2; D might be TRBD1 or TRBD2, each matching 5 bases. Trimming removed 0 bases at V and 3 bases at J, with 9 bases between. Germline V gene sequence: CDR1 SGHRS, CDR2 YFSETQ. The length of the CDR3 is 15 residues. CDR3 region: CASSLEGTHTGELFF. DNA for the CDR3: TGCGCCAGCAGCTTGGAGGGGACCCACACCGGGGAGCTGTTTTTT.

This chain connects TRBV7-9 to TRBJ2-5, with 7 bases lining up with TRBD2. The CDR3 loop spans 15 amino acids. J gave up 5 bases and V 5 bases, and 11 bases lay outside the gene matches. Germline loops: CDR1 SEHNR, CDR2 FQNEAQ (reference sequence). CDR3 region: CASSPRDYPRETQYF. The DNA for the CDR3 is TGTGCCAGCAGCCCAAGGGACTACCCAAGGGAGACCCAGTACTTC. Supplemented by reference TRBV7-9 and TRBJ2-5, the full variable domain reads DTGVSQNPRHKITKRGQNVTFRCDPISEHNRLYWYRQTLGQGPEFLTYFQNEAQLEKSRLLSDRFSAERPKGSFSTLEIQRTEQGDSAMYLCASSPRDYPRETQYFGPGTRLLVL.

The chain couples TRBV13 to TRBJ1-5; no definite D call. Germline CDR1 PRHDT, CDR2 FYEKMQ (reference sequence). The CDR3 totals 15 residues. V lost 8 bases, J lost 3 bases, and 17 bases lay in between. The CDR3 reads CASSPPRGLNQPQHF. The CDR3 bases are TGTGCCAGCTCTCCTCCGAGAGGCCTCAATCAGCCCCAGCATTTT.

This clonotype was observed a few times. The rearrangement joins TRBV12-3 or TRBV12-4 to TRBJ1-1; D uncertain. With 4 bases removed from V and 5 bases from J, the gap between germline ends came to 17 bases. The CDR3 totals 15 residues. This chain's CDR3 is CASSYSAFWETEAFF. The CDR3 nucleotides are TGTGCCAGCAGTTATAGCGCGTTCTGGGAGACTGAAGCTTTCTTT.

This clonotype was picked up many times. The rearrangement joins TRBV29-1 to TRBJ2-5, with 7 bases fitting TRBD2. In germline, CDR1 is SQVTM, CDR2 ANQGSEA. The CDR3 loop spans 14 amino acids. J was trimmed by 4 bases and V by 3 bases; bases with no gene match: 8. The CDR3 nucleotides read TGCAGCGTTGACAGGGACTACCCCACAGAGACCCAGTACTTC. This sequence encodes CSVDRDYPTETQYF.

At least ten counts were recorded for this clonotype. This rearrangement joins TRBV29-1 to TRBJ2-1; D is undetermined. V lost 6 bases and J lost 0, with 9 bases in between. This CDR3 comprises 13 residues. Germline V gene data show CDR1 as SQVTM and CDR2 as ANQGSEA. The CDR3 DNA follows: TGCAGCGTGGGGTTGCCCTCCTACAATGAGCAGTTCTTC. This encodes CSVGLPSYNEQFF.

This clonotype has only a few counts. The J gene is TRBJ1-6, the V gene TRBV4-1; D is perhaps TRBD1 (5 bases). Per the germline V gene, CDR1 is MGHRA and CDR2 is YSYEKL. The CDR3 has 15 residues. V lost 0 bases and J lost 10, with 13 bases in between. The CDR3 nucleotides read TGCGCCAGCAGCCAAGATGGGGGGGAAGGATCACCCCTCCACTTT. This codes for CASSQDGGEGSPLHF.

This clonotype has only a few counts. J is TRBJ2-1 and V is TRBV12-3 or TRBV12-4, with D tentatively TRBD2 (5 bases). CDR3 length: 16 residues. V lost 6 bases to trimming and J lost 8 bases, with 23 bases between them. CDR3 loop: CASRPPGVAGVDEQFF. Here the CDR3 DNA reads TGTGCCAGCAGACCACCCGGGGTAGCTGGGGTGGATGAGCAGTTCTTC.

This clonotype appeared a few times. The V gene is TRBV9, the J gene TRBJ2-3, with TRBD2 matching over 9 bases. Germline lookup yields CDR1 SGDLS and CDR2 YYNGEE. The CDR3 runs to 17 residues. The ends lost 3 bases at V and 0 bases at J; junction bases unmatched: 8. The CDR3 spells CASSASPLAGSTDTQYF. CDR3 nucleotide sequence: TGTGCCAGCAGCGCATCTCCACTAGCGGGTAGCACAGATACGCAGTATTTT.